This passage covers 21 T cell receptor beta chains from one sample sequenced in a study of blood T cell repertoires in COVID-19. This table comes from immunoSEQ multiplex PCR, and its TCRdb copy is limited to in-frame clones, with some not included. The table shows about 180,000 clones, with 70% to 90% occurring only once. The specimen sequenced was peripheral blood. The receptors were sampled from a man between 40 and 49 years old with active or convalescent COVID-19.

The chain carries TRBV10-3 and TRBJ1-5, with 7 bases identical to TRBD1. The CDR3 consists of 13 residues. Trimming cost V 9 bases and J 6 bases; bases outside gene matches: 8. Germline V CDR1 and CDR2: ENHRY, SYGVKD. CDR3 sequence (DNA): TGTGCCATTTGGTCAGGGGGGTTTCAGCCCCAGCATTTT. As protein: CAIWSGGFQPQHF.

The V call is TRBV10-3, the J call TRBJ2-1; D unclear. Germline loops: CDR1 ENHRY, CDR2 SYGVKD. V lost 2 bases, J lost 7 bases, and 15 bases lay in between. The CDR3 length is 15 residues. CDR3 sequence (DNA): TGTGCCATCAGTGAGACCGACTCTCCTCGGAATGAGCAGTTCTTC. Amino acids: CAISETDSPRNEQFF.

This clone occurred a few times. The V call is TRBV18, the J call TRBJ1-1; possible D gene TRBD1, 5 bases. Germline V gene data show CDR1 as KGHSH and CDR2 as LQKENI. The V end lost 2 bases, the J end lost 3 bases, and 13 bases lay between the germline ends. This CDR3 is 15 amino acids long. The CDR3 bases are TGTGCCAGCTCACCAGTCGGCAGGGCTGACACTGAAGCTTTCTTT. Its translation: CASSPVGRADTEAFF.

The chain employs TRBV30 and TRBJ1-4, with 8 bases aligning to TRBD1. The CDR3 loop spans 14 amino acids. Unmatched junction bases numbered 5, after V lost 3 bases and J lost 5 bases. CDR1 GTSNPN and CDR2 SVGIG come from the germline V gene (reference sequence). CDR3 residues: CAWSADRVNEKLFF. The CDR3 DNA follows: TGTGCCTGGAGCGCGGACAGGGTGAATGAAAAACTGTTTTTT.

The chain combines TRBV6-5 with TRBJ1-1; a weak D match, TRBD1 (5 bases). The CDR3 runs to 11 residues. Germline CDR1 is MNHEY and CDR2 is SVGAGI. The V and J ends lost 6 bases and 10 bases respectively, with 12 bases between them. The CDR3 region has the DNA TGTGCCAGCAGCCCAGACAGAGGAGCTTTCTTT. Translation gives CASSPDRGAFF.

V usage is TRBV30 and J usage is TRBJ2-7; weak D call: TRBD1 (6 bases). The germline CDR1 and CDR2 sequences are GTSNPN and SVGIG (reference sequence). This CDR3 has 15 residues. Trimming removed 0 bases at V and 7 bases at J, with 19 bases between. Written as DNA, the CDR3 is TGTGCCTGGAGTGTATGGGGGACAAAGATGAGGGAGCAGTACTTC. Its translation: CAWSVWGTKMREQYF.

V gene TRBV7-3 combines with J gene TRBJ2-1; D might be TRBD1 (6 bases). This CDR3 is 16 amino acids long. Trimming pared 2 bases from V and 0 bases from J, leaving 11 bases between. Per germline, CDR1 SGHTA and CDR2 FQGTGA. The CDR3 is CASSLGQGSSYNEQFF. CDR3 bases: TGTGCCAGCAGCTTAGGGCAGGGGAGCTCCTACAATGAGCAGTTCTTC.

Only a few counts were recorded for this clone. CDR3 nucleotides: TGTGCCAGCCGCCTCGGGGGGAGCGTTGAAGCTTTCTTT. This encodes CASRLGGSVEAFF. This sequence joins TRBV27 and TRBJ1-1; TRBD1 might be the D (5 bases). Germline V CDR1 and CDR2: MNHEY, SMNVEV (reference sequence). The CDR3 loop spans 13 amino acids. Trimming cost V 8 bases and J 7 bases, with 17 bases left between them.

This sequence joins TRBV6-6 and TRBJ2-1; 10 nucleotides match TRBD2. Germline V gene data show CDR1 as MNHNY and CDR2 as SVGAGI (reference sequence). The CDR3 extends over 16 amino acids. With V trimmed by 4 bases and J by 4 bases, 7 bases remained unmatched. This CDR3 reads CASSSFLAGAYNEQFF. The CDR3 DNA reads as TGTGCCAGCAGTTCCTTCCTAGCGGGGGCATACAATGAGCAGTTCTTC.

CDR3 amino acids: CAWSRDKSEKLFF. The CDR3 DNA is TGTGCCTGGAGTAGGGACAAGTCCGAAAAACTGTTTTTT. The chain employs TRBV30 and TRBJ1-4; D is perhaps TRBD1 (6 bases). The V gene's germline CDR1 is GTSNPN and CDR2 SVGIG (reference sequence). The CDR3 length is 13 residues. V was cut by 2 bases and J by 8 bases, with 12 bases left in between.

The chain combines TRBV6-6 with TRBJ2-7, with TRBD2 matching over 10 bases. The CDR3 loop spans 14 amino acids. V lost 7 bases to trimming and J lost 6 bases; unmatched junction nucleotides: 9. The germline V gene encodes CDR1 MNHNY and CDR2 SVGAGI (reference sequence). This CDR3 is CASTLPGLALEQYF. DNA for the CDR3: TGTGCCAGCACGCTCCCGGGACTAGCGCTCGAGCAGTACTTC.

The genes are TRBV20-1 and TRBJ2-2, with D tentatively TRBD1 (7 bases). V was clipped by 3 bases and J by 5 bases, with 16 bases between them. Germline V lookup: CDR1 DFQATT, CDR2 SNEGSKA (reference sequence). The CDR3 runs to 15 residues. CDR3: CSASQGGVGTGELFF. The CDR3 bases are TGCAGTGCTAGTCAGGGGGGTGTGGGGACCGGGGAGCTGTTTTTT.

This clone came up once. The V and J genes are TRBV30 and TRBJ2-2; 7 bases agree with TRBD2. Germline trimming cut 0 bases from V and 5 bases from J; bases unmatched to any gene: 3. The CDR3 loop spans 14 amino acids. The germline CDR1 and CDR2 sequences are GTSNPN and SVGIG (reference sequence). CDR3 nucleotides: TGTGCCTGGAGTGTCGGGGGAGGGACCGGGGAGCTGTTTTTT. This gives the protein CAWSVGGGTGELFF.

Remarks on this clone: Other DNA sequences from this sample encode an identical CDR3 as well. The V and J genes are TRBV5-8 and TRBJ1-1; D ambiguous. Germline CDR1 reads SGHTS; CDR2 reads YDEGEE. The V end lost 2 bases, the J end lost 5 bases, and 10 bases lay between the germline ends. The CDR3 has 13 amino acids. The CDR3 is CASSFSGGTEAFF. CDR3 sequence (DNA): TGTGCCAGCAGCTTCTCAGGAGGAACTGAAGCTTTCTTT.

This chain joins TRBV19 and TRBJ2-1; 16 bases line up with TRBD2. Germline V gene data show CDR1 as LNHDA and CDR2 as SQIVND (reference sequence). This CDR3 is built from 16 residues. Trimming at V came to 9 bases and at J to 8 bases, leaving 10 bases not matched to a gene. As DNA, the CDR3 is TGTGCCAGCCAGCCCGGGACTAGCGGGGGGGCTGATGAGCAGTTCTTC. Its protein is CASQPGTSGGADEQFF.

The chain combines TRBV6-5 with TRBJ2-7, with D maybe TRBD2 (5 bases). The V end lost 0 bases, the J end lost 5 bases, and 11 bases lay between the germline ends. This CDR3 is 14 amino acids long. In germline, CDR1 is MNHEY, CDR2 SVGAGI. The CDR3 coding sequence is TGTGCCAGCAGTTACTCTCGGGGTAAGCACGAGCAGTACTTC. As protein: CASSYSRGKHEQYF.

The chain joins TRBV9 to TRBJ2-1; no clear D. Looked up from germline, CDR1 is SGDLS and CDR2 is YYNGEE. The CDR3 is made up of 17 amino acids. V dropped 4 bases and J dropped 0 bases, with 17 bases sitting between them. CDR3 protein: CASSQYHRASSYNEQFF. In nucleotides, the CDR3 is TGTGCCAGCAGCCAATACCACAGAGCCTCCTCCTACAATGAGCAGTTCTTC.

This clone was seen once. This chain links TRBV7-3 with TRBJ2-2; the D is unclear. The CDR3 spans 13 residues. The germline CDR1 and CDR2 sequences are SGHTA and FQGTGA. V was clipped by 2 bases and J by 5 bases, with 6 bases between them. In DNA form, the CDR3 reads TGTGCCAGCAGCTTAGGCAGGACCGGGGAGCTGTTTTTT. It codes for CASSLGRTGELFF.

The chain links TRBV11-2 to TRBJ2-3; the D gene is possibly TRBD1 (5 bases). V lost 7 bases, J lost 9 bases, and 17 bases lay in between. In germline, CDR1 is SGHAT, CDR2 FQNNGV. The CDR3 covers 13 residues. The DNA for the CDR3 is TGTGCCAGCATGAGCCCCAGGGAAGGCACGCAGTATTTT. It encodes CASMSPREGTQYF.

V is TRBV5-1 and J is TRBJ1-3; TRBD1 aligns across 7 bases. Germline CDR1 reads SGHRS; CDR2 reads YFSETQ. The CDR3 is 16 amino acids. Losses at the gene ends were 3 bases for V and 0 bases for J; bases not matched to a gene: 6. The CDR3 here is CASSSGQYNSGNTIYF. The DNA for the CDR3 is TGCGCCAGCAGCTCGGGACAGTACAACTCTGGAAACACCATATATTTT. Together with reference TRBV5-1 and TRBJ1-3, the CDR3 gives the full variable domain: KAGVTQTPRYLIKTRGQQVTLSCSPISGHRSVSWYQQTPGQGLQFLFEYFSETQRNKGNFPGRFSGRQFSNSRSEMNVSTLELGDSALYLCASSSGQYNSGNTIYFGEGSWLTVV.

The rearrangement uses TRBV10-2 and TRBJ2-1, with TRBD2 matching over 12 bases. The V gene's germline CDR1 is WSHSY and CDR2 SAAADI. The V segment lost 3 bases and the J segment 5 bases; nucleotides outside the gene matches: 2. The CDR3 has 15 amino acids. Here the CDR3 DNA reads TGCGCCAGCAGTGACCCTAGCGGGGGGGACAATGAGCAGTTCTTC. Its translation: CASSDPSGGDNEQFF.